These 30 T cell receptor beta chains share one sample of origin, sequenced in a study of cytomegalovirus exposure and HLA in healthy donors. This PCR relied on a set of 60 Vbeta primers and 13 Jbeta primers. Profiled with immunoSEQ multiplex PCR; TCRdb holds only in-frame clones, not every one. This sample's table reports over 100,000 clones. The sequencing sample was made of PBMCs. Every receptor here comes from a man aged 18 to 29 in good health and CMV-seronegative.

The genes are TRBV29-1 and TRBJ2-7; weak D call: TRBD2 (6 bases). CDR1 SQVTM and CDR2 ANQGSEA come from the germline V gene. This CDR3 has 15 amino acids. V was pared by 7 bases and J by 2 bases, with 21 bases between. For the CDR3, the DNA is TGCAGCGACAGGAGGGGAGGAGCGGAGACCTACGAGCAGTACTTC. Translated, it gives CSDRRGGAETYEQYF.

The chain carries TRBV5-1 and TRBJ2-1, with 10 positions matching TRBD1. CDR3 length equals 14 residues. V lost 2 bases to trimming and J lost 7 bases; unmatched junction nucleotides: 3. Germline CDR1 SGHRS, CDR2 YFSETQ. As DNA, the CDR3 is TGCGCCAGCAGCTTCGGGACAGGGGATAATGAGCAGTTCTTC. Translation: CASSFGTGDNEQFF.

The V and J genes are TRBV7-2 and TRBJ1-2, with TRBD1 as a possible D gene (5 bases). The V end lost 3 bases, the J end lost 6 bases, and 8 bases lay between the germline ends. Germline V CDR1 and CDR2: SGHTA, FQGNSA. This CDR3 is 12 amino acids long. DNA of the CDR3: TGTGCCAGCAGCTTCCGGGGGGATGGCTACACCTTC. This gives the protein CASSFRGDGYTF.

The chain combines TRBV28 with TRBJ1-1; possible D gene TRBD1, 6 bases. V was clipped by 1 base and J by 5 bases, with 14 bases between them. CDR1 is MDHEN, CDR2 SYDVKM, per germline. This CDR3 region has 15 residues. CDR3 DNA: TGTGCCAGCAGTTTATCCACAGGGACGGGGACTGAAGCTTTCTTT. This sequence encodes CASSLSTGTGTEAFF.

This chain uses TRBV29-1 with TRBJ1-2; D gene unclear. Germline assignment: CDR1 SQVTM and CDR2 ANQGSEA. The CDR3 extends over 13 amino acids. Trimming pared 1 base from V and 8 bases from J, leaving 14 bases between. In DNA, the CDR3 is TGCAGCGTTGAAGCCCCTAGGATTCGGGGCTACACCTTC. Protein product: CSVEAPRIRGYTF.

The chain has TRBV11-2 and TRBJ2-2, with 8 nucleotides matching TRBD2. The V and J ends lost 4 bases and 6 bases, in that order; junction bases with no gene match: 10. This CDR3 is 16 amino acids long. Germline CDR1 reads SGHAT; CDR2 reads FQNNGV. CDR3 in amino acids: CASSSMSGSSAGELFF. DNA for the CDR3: TGTGCCAGCAGCTCTATGAGCGGGAGTAGCGCCGGGGAGCTGTTTTTT.

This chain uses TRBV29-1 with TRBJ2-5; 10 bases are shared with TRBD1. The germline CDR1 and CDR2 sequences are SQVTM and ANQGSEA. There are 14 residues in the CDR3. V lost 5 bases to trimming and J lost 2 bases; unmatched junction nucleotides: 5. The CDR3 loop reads CSVRDRGRQETQYF. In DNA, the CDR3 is TGCAGCGTTCGGGACAGGGGACGACAAGAGACCCAGTACTTC. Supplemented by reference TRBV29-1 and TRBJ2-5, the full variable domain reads SAVISQKPSRDICQRGTSLTIQCQVDSQVTMMFWYRQQPGQSLTLIATANQGSEATYESGFVIDKFPISRPNLTFSTLTVSNMSPEDSSIYLCSVRDRGRQETQYFGPGTRLLVL.

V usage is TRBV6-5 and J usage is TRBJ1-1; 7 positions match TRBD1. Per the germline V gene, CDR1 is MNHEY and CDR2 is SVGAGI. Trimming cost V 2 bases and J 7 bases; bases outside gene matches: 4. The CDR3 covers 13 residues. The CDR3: CASSYQGGNEAFF. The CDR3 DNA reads TGTGCCAGCAGTTACCAGGGGGGCAATGAAGCTTTCTTT.

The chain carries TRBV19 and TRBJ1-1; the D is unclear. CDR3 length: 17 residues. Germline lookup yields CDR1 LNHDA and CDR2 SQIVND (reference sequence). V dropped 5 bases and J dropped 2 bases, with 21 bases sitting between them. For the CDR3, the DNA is TGTGCCAGTAGTGTAGGGTGGTTAACAGTGAAAAACACTGAAGCTTTCTTT. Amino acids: CASSVGWLTVKNTEAFF.

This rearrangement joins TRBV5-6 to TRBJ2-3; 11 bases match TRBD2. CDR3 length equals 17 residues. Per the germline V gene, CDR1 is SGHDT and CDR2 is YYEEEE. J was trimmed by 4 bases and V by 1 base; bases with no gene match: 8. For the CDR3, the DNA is TGTGCCAGCAGCTTGCTAACTAGCGGGAGATTGGCAGATACGCAGTATTTT. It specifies CASSLLTSGRLADTQYF.

This CDR3 is CASSTEGTGFSTDTQYF. DNA of the CDR3: TGTGCCAGCAGTACTGAAGGAACAGGGTTTAGCACAGATACGCAGTATTTT. V is TRBV7-3 and J is TRBJ2-3, with a possible D match to TRBD1 (6 bases). V lost 6 bases and J lost 0, with 19 bases in between. The CDR3 is 17 residues long. Germline CDR1 is SGHTA and CDR2 is FQGTGA.

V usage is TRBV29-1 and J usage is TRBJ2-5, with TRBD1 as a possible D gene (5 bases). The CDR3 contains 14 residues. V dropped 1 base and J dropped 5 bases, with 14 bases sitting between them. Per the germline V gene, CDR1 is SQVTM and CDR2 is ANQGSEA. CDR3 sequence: CSVEVGQGLETQYF. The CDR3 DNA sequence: TGCAGCGTTGAAGTTGGTCAGGGTCTGGAGACCCAGTACTTC.

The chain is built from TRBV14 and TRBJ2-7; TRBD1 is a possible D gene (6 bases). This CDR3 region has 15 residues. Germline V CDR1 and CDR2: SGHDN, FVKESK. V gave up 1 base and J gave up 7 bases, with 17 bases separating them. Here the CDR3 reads CASSQAGVTRGEQYF. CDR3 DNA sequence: TGTGCCAGCAGCCAAGCAGGGGTGACCAGAGGGGAGCAGTACTTC.

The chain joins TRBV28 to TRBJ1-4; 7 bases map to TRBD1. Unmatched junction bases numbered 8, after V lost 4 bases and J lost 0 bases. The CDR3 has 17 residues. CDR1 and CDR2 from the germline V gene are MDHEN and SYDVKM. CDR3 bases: TGTGCCAGCAGTTACCAGACAGGGCGGGCAACTAATGAAAAACTGTTTTTT. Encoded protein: CASSYQTGRATNEKLFF.

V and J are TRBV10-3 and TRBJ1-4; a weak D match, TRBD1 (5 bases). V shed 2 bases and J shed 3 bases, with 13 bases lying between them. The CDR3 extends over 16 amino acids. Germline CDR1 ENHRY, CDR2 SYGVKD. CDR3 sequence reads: CAISEPSEGPNEKLFF. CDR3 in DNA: TGTGCCATCAGTGAGCCCTCGGAGGGACCTAATGAAAAACTGTTTTTT.

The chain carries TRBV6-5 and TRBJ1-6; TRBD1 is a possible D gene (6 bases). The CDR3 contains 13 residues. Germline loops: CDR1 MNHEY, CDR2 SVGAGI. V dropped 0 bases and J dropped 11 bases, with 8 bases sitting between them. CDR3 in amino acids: CASSYSTGPPLHF. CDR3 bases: TGTGCCAGCAGTTACTCGACAGGACCACCCCTCCACTTT.

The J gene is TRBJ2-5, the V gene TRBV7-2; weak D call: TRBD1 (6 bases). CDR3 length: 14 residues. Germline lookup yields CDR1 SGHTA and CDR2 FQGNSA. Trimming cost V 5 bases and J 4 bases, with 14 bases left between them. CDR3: CASSQRQDGETQYF. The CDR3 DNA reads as TGTGCCAGCAGCCAAAGACAGGACGGAGAGACCCAGTACTTC.

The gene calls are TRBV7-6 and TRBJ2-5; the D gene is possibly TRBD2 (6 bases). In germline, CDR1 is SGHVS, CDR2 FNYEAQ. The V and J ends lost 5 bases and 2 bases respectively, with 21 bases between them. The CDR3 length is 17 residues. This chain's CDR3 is CASSNLLSVGGQETQYF. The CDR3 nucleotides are TGTGCCAGCAGCAACCTTCTAAGCGTGGGGGGTCAAGAGACCCAGTACTTC.

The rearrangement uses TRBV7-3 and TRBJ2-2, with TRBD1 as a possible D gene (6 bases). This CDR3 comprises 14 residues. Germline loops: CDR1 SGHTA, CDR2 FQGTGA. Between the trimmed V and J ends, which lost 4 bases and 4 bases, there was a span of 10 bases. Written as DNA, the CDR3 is TGTGCCAGCAGCTCGGGACACAGCACCGGGGAGCTGTTTTTT. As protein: CASSSGHSTGELFF.

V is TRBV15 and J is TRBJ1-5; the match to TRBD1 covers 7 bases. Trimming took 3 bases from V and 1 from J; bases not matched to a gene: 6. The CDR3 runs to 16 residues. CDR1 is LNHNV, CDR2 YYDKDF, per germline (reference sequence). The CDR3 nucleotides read TGTGCCACCAGCAGCCCACAGGGGTTAAGCAATCAGCCCCAGCATTTT. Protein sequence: CATSSPQGLSNQPQHF.

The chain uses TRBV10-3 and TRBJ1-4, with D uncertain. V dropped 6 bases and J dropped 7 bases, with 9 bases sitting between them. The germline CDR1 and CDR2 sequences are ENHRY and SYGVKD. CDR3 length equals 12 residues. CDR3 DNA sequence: TGTGCCATCAGCGTAGCGGGTGAAAAACTGTTTTTT. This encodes CAISVAGEKLFF.

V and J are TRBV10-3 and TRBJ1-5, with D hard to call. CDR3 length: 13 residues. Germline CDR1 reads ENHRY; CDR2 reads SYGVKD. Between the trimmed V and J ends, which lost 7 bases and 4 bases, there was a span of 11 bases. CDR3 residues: CAIMRPSNQPQHF. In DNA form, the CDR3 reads TGTGCCATCATGAGGCCTTCAAATCAGCCCCAGCATTTT.

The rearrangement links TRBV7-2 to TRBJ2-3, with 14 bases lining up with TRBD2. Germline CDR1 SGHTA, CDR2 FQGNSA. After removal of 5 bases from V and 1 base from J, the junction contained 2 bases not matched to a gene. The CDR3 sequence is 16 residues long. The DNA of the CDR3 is TGTGCCAGCAGCGAGGGACTAGCGGGGGGCACAGATACGCAGTATTTT. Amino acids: CASSEGLAGGTDTQYF.

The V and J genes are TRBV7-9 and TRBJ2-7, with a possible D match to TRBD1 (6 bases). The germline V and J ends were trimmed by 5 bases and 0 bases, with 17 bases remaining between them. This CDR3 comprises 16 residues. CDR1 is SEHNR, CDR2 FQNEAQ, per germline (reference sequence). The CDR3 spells CASSLIGTLSSYEQYF. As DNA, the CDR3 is TGTGCCAGCAGCCTTATTGGGACACTGAGCTCCTACGAGCAGTACTTC. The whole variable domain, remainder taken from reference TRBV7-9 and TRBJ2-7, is DTGVSQNPRHKITKRGQNVTFRCDPISEHNRLYWYRQTLGQGPEFLTYFQNEAQLEKSRLLSDRFSAERPKGSFSTLEIQRTEQGDSAMYLCASSLIGTLSSYEQYFGPGTRLTVT.

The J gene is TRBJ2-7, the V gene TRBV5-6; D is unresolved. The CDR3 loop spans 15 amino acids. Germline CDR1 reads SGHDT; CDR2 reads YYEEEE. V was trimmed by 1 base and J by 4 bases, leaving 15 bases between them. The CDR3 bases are TGTGCCAGCAGCTTGCTGAGCGACGTCCGGTACGAGCAGTACTTC. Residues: CASSLLSDVRYEQYF.

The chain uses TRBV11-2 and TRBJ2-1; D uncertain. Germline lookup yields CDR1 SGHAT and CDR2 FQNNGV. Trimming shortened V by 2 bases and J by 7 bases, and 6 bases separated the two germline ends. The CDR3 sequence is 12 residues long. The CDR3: CASSLIPNEQFF. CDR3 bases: TGTGCCAGCAGCTTAATTCCGAATGAGCAGTTCTTC.

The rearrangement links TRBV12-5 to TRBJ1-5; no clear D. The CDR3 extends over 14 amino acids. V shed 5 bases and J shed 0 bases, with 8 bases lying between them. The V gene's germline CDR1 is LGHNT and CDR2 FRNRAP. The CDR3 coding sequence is TGTGCTAGTGGTCCGGGAAATAGCAATCAGCCCCAGCATTTT. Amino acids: CASGPGNSNQPQHF.

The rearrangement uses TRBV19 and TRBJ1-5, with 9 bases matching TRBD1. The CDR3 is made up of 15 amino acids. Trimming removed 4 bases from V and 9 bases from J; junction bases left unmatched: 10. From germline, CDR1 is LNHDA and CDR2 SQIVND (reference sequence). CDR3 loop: CASSTDRGRVRPQHF. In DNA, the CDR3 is TGTGCCAGTAGTACGGACAGGGGACGAGTACGGCCCCAGCATTTT.

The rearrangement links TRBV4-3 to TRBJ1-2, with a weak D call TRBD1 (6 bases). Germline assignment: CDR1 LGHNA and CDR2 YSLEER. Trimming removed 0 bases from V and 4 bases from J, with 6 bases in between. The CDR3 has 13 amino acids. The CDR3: CASSQETGYGYTF. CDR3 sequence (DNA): TGCGCCAGCAGCCAAGAGACAGGCTATGGCTACACCTTC.

The chain's CDR3 is CASSLDYGRGNTIYF. As DNA, the CDR3 is TGTGCCAGCAGCTTAGATTATGGTAGAGGAAACACCATATATTTT. The chain joins TRBV11-2 to TRBJ1-3; D call uncertain. V was pared by 0 bases and J by 4 bases, with 10 bases between. Germline V gene data show CDR1 as SGHAT and CDR2 as FQNNGV. The CDR3 totals 15 residues.